This is a list of T cell receptor beta chains from one sample in a study of blood T cell repertoires in COVID-19. Clones were read by immunoSEQ multiplex PCR, and TCRdb kept only the in-frame ones, dropping some. Here the sample spans around 250,000 clones, around 87% being singletons. The sequenced material came from peripheral blood. The receptors stem from a woman aged 70-85 years with active or convalescent COVID-19. CDR3s include the opening cysteine and the closing phenylalanine or tryptophan. Each record gives: V gene, clone size, J gene, D gene, CDR3 protein, CDR3 DNA. D genes are given only for firm matches. Size tells how often a clone was seen (once, few, many) or the class of an expanded clone, and some rows leave it out.

TRBV12-3/TRBV12-4,NA,TRBJ1-2,TRBD1,CASSWDSYGYTF,TGTGCCAGCAGTTGGGACAGCTATGGCTACACCTTC
TRBV7-2,NA,TRBJ2-5,NA,CASSSPSGKETQYF,TGTGCCAGCAGCTCCCCATCGGGGAAGGAGACCCAGTACTTC
TRBV6-5,NA,TRBJ1-2,TRBD1,CASSPTGFYGYTF,TGTGCCAGCAGCCCGACAGGGTTCTATGGCTACACCTTC
TRBV19,NA,TRBJ2-6,NA,CASSVQVTGANVLTF,TGTGCCAGTAGTGTACAGGTTACTGGGGCCAACGTCCTGACTTTC
TRBV2,few,TRBJ1-2,TRBD1,CASSDQGVGYGYTF,TGTGCCAGCAGTGACCAGGGGGTGGGCTATGGCTACACCTTC
TRBV5-1,NA,TRBJ2-7,NA,CASSRTQAYEQYF,TGCGCCAGCAGCAGGACTCAAGCCTACGAGCAGTACTTC
TRBV10-3,NA,TRBJ2-1,TRBD2,CAISVGAGEAYNEQFF,TGTGCCATCAGTGTCGGAGCGGGGGAGGCCTACAATGAGCAGTTCTTC
TRBV4-3,NA,TRBJ1-6,NA,CASSQDPDSNYNSPLHF,TGCGCCAGCAGCCAAGACCCGGACAGCAACTATAATTCACCCCTCCACTTT
TRBV6-5,NA,TRBJ1-2,NA,CASSYSVSPTYGYTF,TGTGCCAGCAGTTACTCCGTCAGCCCGACATATGGCTACACCTTC
TRBV9,NA,TRBJ2-2,NA,CASSVAGENTGELFF,TGTGCCAGCAGCGTAGCGGGGGAGAACACCGGGGAGCTGTTTTTT
TRBV7-9,once,TRBJ1-2,TRBD1,CASSLAGTGFYGYTF,TGTGCCAGCAGCTTAGCCGGGACAGGGTTCTATGGCTACACCTTC
TRBV6-1,NA,TRBJ1-2,NA,CASINGGLDYGYTF,TGTGCCAGCATAAATGGAGGGTTGGACTATGGCTACACCTTC
TRBV4-2,NA,TRBJ1-2,NA,CASSPPGLPAYNYGYTF,TGTGCCAGCAGCCCCCCGGGACTTCCCGCCTATAACTATGGCTACACCTTC
TRBV7-8,NA,TRBJ1-2,NA,CASSLDRWYTF,TGTGCCAGCAGCCTGGACAGATGGTACACCTTC
TRBV6-5,NA,TRBJ2-3,TRBD2,CATSGTVSSTDTQYF,TGTGCCACGAGCGGGACGGTCTCTAGCACAGATACGCAGTATTTT
TRBV5-1,NA,TRBJ2-7,NA,CASSPGTYEQYF,TGCGCCAGCAGCCCGGGTACCTACGAGCAGTACTTC